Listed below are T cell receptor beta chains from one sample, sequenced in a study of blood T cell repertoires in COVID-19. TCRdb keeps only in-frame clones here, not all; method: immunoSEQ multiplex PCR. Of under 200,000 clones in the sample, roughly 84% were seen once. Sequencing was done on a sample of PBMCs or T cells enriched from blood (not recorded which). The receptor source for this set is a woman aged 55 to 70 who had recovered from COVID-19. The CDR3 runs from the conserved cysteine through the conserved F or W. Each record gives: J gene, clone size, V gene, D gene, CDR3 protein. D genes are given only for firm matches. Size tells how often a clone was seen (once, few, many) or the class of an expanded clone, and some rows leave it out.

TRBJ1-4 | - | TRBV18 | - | CASSPRTANEKLFF
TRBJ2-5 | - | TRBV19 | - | CASSRMSSGIETQYF
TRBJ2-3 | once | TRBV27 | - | CASRLRGGTQYF
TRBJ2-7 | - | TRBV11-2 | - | CASSITSRGSYEQYF
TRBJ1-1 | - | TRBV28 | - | CASSQIPTGDNTEAFF
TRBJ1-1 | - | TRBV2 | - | CASSGQGSGTEAFF
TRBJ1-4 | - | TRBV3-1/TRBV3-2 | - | CASSQVQEKLFF
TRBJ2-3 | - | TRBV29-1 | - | CSVAPGHLLDTQYF
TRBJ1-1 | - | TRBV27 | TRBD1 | CASSLDRADTEAFF
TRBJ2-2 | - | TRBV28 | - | CASSLGGLGTGELFF
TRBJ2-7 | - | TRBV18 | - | CASSSLEIYEQYF
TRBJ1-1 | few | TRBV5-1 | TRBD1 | CASRYNRGMNTEAFF
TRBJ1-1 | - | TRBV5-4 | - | CASSSGQPNTEAFF
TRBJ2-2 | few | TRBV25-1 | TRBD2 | CASSEYRSGAGVTGELFF
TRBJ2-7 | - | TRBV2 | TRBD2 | CASSEGTSGISAYEQYF
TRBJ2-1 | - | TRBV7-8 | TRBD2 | CASSQRGGNEQFF
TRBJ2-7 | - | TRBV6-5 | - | CASSQGLLYEQYF
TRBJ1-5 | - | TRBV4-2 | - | CASSPRQTSNQPQHF
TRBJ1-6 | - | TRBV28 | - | CASKEGQGNSPLHF
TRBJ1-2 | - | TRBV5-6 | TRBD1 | CASRRIIDRDRAHGYTF
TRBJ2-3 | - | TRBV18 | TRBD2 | CASSPTSDTDTQYF
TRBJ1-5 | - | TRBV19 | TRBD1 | CASRTGGTSNQPQHF
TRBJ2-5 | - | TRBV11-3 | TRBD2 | CARGGASGLLRYQETQYF
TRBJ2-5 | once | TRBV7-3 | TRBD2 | CASSVTGLAGLNETQYF
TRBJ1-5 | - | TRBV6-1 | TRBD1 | CASSETGTRPQHF
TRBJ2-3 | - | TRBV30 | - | CAWSPSTDTQYF
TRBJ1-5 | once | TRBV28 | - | CASSLGQGFQPQHF
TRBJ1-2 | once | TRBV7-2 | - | CASSSGVVRYGYTF
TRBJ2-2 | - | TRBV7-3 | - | CASSLLTGELFF
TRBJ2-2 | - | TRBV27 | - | CASSLRGELFF
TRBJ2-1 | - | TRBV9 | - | CASTTGLDSYNEQFF
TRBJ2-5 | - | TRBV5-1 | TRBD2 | CASSLGASGTSQETQYF
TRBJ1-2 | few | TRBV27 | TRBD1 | CASRGTGSRGYTF
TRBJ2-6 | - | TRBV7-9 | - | CASSLGQGISGANVLTF
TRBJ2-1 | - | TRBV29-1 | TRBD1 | CSVEVEDRVYNEQFF
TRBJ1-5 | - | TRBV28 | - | CASTKGGTNQPQHF
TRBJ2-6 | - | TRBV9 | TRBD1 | CASSVSQGFSGANVLTF
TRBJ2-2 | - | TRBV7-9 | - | CASSFFRGGTGELFF